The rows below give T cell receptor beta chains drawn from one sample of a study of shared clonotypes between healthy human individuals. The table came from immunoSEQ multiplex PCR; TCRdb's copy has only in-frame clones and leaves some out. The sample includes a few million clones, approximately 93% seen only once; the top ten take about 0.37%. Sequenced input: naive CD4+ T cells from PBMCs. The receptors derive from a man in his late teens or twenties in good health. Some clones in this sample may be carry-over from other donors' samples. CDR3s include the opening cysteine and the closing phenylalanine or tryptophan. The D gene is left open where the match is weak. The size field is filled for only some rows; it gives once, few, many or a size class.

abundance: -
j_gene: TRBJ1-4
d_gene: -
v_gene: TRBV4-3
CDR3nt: TGCGCCAGCAGCCAAGCCAGGGGTCGCAATGAAAAACTGTTTTTT
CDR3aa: CASSQARGRNEKLFF

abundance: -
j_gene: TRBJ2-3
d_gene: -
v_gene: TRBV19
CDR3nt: TGTGCCAGTAGTGAGATAAGGACCACAGATACGCAGTATTTT
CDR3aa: CASSEIRTTDTQYF

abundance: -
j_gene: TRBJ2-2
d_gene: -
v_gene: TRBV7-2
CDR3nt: TGTGCCAGCAGAGGGACTCCTAACACCGGGGAGCTGTTTTTT
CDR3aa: CASRGTPNTGELFF

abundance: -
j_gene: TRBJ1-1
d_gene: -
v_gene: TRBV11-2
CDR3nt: TGTGCCAGCAGCTTAACCGCAGGGTCTGAAGCTTTCTTT
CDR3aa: CASSLTAGSEAFF

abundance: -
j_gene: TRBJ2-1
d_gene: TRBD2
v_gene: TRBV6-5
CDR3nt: TGTGCCAGCAGTCTTAGCGGGAGCCCCTACAATGAGCAGTTCTTC
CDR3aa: CASSLSGSPYNEQFF

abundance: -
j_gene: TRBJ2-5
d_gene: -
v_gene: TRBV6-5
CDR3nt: TGTGCCAGCAGTTACTCTACACACGGGACCCAGTACTTC
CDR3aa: CASSYSTHGTQYF

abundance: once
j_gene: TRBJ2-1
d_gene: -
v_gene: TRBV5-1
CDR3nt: TGCGCCAGCAGCGGGGACCCCGGGTCCTACAATGAGCAGTTCTTC
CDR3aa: CASSGDPGSYNEQFF

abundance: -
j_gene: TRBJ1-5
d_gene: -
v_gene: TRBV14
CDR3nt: TGTGCCAGCAGCCAAGATTGGCCCGTGTATAGCAATCAGCCCCAGCATTTT
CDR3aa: CASSQDWPVYSNQPQHF

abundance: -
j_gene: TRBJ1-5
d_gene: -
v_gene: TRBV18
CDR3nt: TGTGCCAGCTCACCAGGGCAGACGCAGCCCCAGCATTTT
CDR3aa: CASSPGQTQPQHF

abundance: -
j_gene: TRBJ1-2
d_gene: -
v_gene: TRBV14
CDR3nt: TGTGCCAGCAGCCAAGATCCCAGAGAACGTTATGGCTACACCTTC
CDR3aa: CASSQDPRERYGYTF

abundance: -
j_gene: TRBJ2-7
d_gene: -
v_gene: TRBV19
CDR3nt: TGTGCCAGTAGTATGGGGAGGATACCTACGAGGGACGAGCAGTACTTC
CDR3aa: CASSMGRIPTRDEQYF

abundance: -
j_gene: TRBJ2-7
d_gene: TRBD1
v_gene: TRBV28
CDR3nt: TGTGCCAGCAGCAAAGGGACAGCCTACGAGCAGTACTTC
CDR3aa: CASSKGTAYEQYF

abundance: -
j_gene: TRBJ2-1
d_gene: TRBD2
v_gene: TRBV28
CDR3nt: TGTGCCAGCCTACAGCCCGGGCTAGCGGGAGGGGGCAATGAGCAGTTCTTC
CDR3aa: CASLQPGLAGGGNEQFF

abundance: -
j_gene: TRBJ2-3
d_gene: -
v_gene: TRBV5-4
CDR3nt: TGTGCCAGCAGCACGGGAGCGCGCACAGATACGCAGTATTTT
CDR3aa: CASSTGARTDTQYF

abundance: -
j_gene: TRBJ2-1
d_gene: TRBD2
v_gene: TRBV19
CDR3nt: TGTGCCAGTAAGGTGGGGGCTAGCGGGAGTACCTACAATGAGCAGTTCTTC
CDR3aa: CASKVGASGSTYNEQFF

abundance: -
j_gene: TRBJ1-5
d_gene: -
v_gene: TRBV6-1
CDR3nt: TGTGCCAGCAGCGGTCAGCCCCAGCATTTT
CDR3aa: CASSGQPQHF

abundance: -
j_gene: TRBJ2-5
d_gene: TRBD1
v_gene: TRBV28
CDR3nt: TGTGCCAGCACTCCTTCCGCCGGGACAGGGAACTTC
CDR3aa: CASTPSAGTGNF

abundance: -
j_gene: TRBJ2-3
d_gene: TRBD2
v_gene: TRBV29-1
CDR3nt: TGCAGCGTTGTGGGGCTAGCGGGGGTCACAGATACGCAGTATTTT
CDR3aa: CSVVGLAGVTDTQYF

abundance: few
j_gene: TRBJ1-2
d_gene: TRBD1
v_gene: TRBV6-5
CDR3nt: TGTGCCAGCAGGCAGACAGGGACATATGGCTACACCTTC
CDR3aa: CASRQTGTYGYTF

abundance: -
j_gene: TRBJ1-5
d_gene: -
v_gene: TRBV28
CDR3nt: TGTGCCAGCAGTCCCGGACAGATCCTCAATCAGCCCCAGCATTTT
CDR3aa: CASSPGQILNQPQHF

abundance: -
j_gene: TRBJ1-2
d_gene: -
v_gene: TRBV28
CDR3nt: TGTGCCAGCAGTTTCAGTTGGGGGGCGCCTACTCAGTATGGCTACACCTTC
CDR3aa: CASSFSWGAPTQYGYTF

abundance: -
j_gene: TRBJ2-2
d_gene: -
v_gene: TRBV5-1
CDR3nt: TGCGCCAGCAAGGACCTCGCCCCCACCGGGGAGCTGTTTTTT
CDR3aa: CASKDLAPTGELFF

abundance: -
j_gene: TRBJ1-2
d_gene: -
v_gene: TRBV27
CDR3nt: TGTGCCAGCAGTTTTGTGGCAGGGACGGGTGGCTACACCTTC
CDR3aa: CASSFVAGTGGYTF

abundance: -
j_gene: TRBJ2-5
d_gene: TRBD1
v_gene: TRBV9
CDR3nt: TGTGCCAGCAGCGGGGGAGGACAGGGGGCACAAGAGACCCAGTACTTC
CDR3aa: CASSGGGQGAQETQYF

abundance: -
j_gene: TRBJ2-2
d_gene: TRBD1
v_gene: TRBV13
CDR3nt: TGTGCCAGCAGCTTAAGACAGGGGCGAGGCACCGGGGAGCTGTTTTTT
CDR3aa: CASSLRQGRGTGELFF

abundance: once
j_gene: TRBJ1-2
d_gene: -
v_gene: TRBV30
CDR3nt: TGTGCTTCGTGGGTTACAGGGTCCTACTATGGCTACACCTTC
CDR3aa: CASWVTGSYYGYTF

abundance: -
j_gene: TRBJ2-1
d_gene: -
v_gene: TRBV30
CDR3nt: TGTGCCTGGAGTGCCCCTAGAATACTAGGGAATGAGCAGTTCTTC
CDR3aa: CAWSAPRILGNEQFF

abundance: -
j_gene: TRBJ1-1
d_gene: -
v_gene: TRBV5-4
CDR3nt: TGTGCCAGCAGCTTGGCCGTAGTCGGCACTGAAGCTTTCTTT
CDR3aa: CASSLAVVGTEAFF

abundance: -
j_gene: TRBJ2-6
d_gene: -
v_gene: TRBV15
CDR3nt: TGTGCCACCAGCCCACATCATCCCTCTGGGGCCAACGTCCTGACTTTC
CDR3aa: CATSPHHPSGANVLTF

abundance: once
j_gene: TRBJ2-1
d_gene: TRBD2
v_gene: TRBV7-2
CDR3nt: TGTGCCAGCAGCTTGGGACTAGCGGCGTACAATGAGCAGTTCTTC
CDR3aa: CASSLGLAAYNEQFF

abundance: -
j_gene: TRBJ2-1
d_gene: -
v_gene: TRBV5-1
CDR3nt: TGCGCCAGCAGCTTGATCCCGGACAATGAGCAGTTCTTC
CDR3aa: CASSLIPDNEQFF

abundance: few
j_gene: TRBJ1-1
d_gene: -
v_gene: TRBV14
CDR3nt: TGTGCCAGCAGCCGGGAAGCGTCTGAAGCTTTCTTT
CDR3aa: CASSREASEAFF

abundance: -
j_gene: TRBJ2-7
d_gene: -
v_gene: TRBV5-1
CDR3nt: TGCGCCAGCAGCTTGGGACCGATGGAGTACGAGCAGTACTTC
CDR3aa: CASSLGPMEYEQYF

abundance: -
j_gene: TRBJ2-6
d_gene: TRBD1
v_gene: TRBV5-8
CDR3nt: TGTGCCAGCAGCTCGGGACAGAGCTCTGGGGCCAACGTCCTGACTTTC
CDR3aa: CASSSGQSSGANVLTF

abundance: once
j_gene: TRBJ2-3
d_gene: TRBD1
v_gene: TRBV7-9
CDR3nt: TGTGCCAGCAGCCTCCAGGGGGCCCTTAGCACAGATACGCAGTATTTT
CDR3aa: CASSLQGALSTDTQYF

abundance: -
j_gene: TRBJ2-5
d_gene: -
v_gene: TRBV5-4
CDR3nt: TGTGCCAGCAGCTCCCCCGCAAGCGGGTACCAAGAGACCCAGTACTTC
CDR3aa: CASSSPASGYQETQYF

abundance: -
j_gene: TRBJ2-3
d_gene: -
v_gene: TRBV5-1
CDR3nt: TGCGCCAGCAGCCTGCAGGGACCGCTTAATACGCAGTATTTT
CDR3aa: CASSLQGPLNTQYF

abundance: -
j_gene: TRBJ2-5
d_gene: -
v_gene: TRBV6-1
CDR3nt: TGTGCCAGCAGTGAATCCCGGGGGCAAGAGACCCAGTACTTC
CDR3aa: CASSESRGQETQYF

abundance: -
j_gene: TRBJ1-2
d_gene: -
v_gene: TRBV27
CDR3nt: TGTGCCAGCAGTTTTGGGGGACAAAACTATGGCTACACCTTC
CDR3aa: CASSFGGQNYGYTF

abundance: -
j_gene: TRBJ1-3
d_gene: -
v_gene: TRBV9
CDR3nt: TGTGCCAGCAGCGCAGACGGGGGGAGCGGAAACACCATATATTTT
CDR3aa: CASSADGGSGNTIYF

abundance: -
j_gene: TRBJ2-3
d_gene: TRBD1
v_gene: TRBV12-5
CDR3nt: TGTGCTAGTGGTTCGGGACAGGGGATGAGGGCCGCGGATACGCAGTATTTT
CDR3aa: CASGSGQGMRAADTQYF

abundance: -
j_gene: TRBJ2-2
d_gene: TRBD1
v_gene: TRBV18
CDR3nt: TGTGCCAGCTCCCCCACAGGGGGCGGTGAAACCGGGGAGCTGTTTTTT
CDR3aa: CASSPTGGGETGELFF

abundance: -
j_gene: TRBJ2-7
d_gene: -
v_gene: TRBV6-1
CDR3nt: TGTGCCAGCAGTGGGGGAGGAAGTCTAGCGTACGCCTACGAGCAGTACTTC
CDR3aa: CASSGGGSLAYAYEQYF

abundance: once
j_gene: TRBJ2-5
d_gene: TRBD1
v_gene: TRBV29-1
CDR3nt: TGCAGCGTCGGACAGGGAGTTTGGGAGACCCAGTACTTC
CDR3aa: CSVGQGVWETQYF

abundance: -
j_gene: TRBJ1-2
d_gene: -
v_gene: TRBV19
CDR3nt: TGTGCCAGTAGTATGAGTTCGGGGGCTAACTATGGCTACACCTTC
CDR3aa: CASSMSSGANYGYTF

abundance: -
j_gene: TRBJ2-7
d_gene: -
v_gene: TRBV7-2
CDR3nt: TGTGCCAGCAGCTTATGGGGTCAGGGTGGCGACGAGCAGTACTTC
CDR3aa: CASSLWGQGGDEQYF

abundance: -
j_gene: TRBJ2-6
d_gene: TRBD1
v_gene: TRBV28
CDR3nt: TGTGCCAGCAGTTCCGGGACAGGGGTCTCTGGGGCCAACGTCCTGACTTTC
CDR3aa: CASSSGTGVSGANVLTF

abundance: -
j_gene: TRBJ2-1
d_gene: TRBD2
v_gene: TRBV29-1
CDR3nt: TGCAGCGTACAATTCACTAGCGGGAGGGCTCACGAGCAGTTCTTC
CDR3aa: CSVQFTSGRAHEQFF

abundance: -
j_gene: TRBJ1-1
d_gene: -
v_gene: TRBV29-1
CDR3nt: TGCAGCGTCGGACGGACATATAGTGGCACTGAAGCTTTCTTT
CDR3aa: CSVGRTYSGTEAFF

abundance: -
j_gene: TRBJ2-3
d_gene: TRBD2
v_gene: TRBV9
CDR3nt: TGTGCCAGCAGCGTAGGGAGACTAGCGGGAGGAGATACGCAGTATTTT
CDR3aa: CASSVGRLAGGDTQYF

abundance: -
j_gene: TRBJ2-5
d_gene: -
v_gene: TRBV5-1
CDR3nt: TGCGCCAGCAGGTATAGGGGCGGACAAGAGACCCAGTACTTC
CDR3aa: CASRYRGGQETQYF